One sample yielded the 8 T cell receptor beta chains listed below, sequenced in a study of cytomegalovirus exposure and HLA in healthy donors. PCR amplification relied on 60 Vbeta primers (plus 13 Jbeta primers). Assay used: immunoSEQ multiplex PCR; TCRdb lists only in-frame clones, some missing. The sample includes some 150,000 clones, about 80% of them seen just once. The specimen was PBMCs. Receptor source: a man aged 18 to 30 in good health and CMV-seropositive.

The chain carries TRBV13 and TRBJ1-3; D unresolved. V was shortened by 2 bases and J by 4 bases, with 6 bases between the two germline ends. Germline V gives CDR1 PRHDT, CDR2 FYEKMQ (reference sequence). The CDR3 runs to 13 residues. In nucleotides, the CDR3 is TGTGCCAGCAGCTTATTATCCGGAAACACCATATATTTT. The encoded protein is CASSLLSGNTIYF.

This chain links TRBV29-1 with TRBJ2-1; D perhaps matches TRBD1 (5 bases). V dropped 3 bases and J dropped 3 bases, with 9 bases sitting between them. This CDR3 is built from 13 residues. Germline-derived CDR1 and CDR2 are SQVTM and ANQGSEA. For the CDR3, the DNA is TGCAGCGTTGACCAGACAGACTACAATGAGCAGTTCTTC. It yields the protein CSVDQTDYNEQFF.

This clone was recorded only once. This chain links TRBV7-8 with TRBJ2-1; D might be TRBD2 (6 bases). The germline V and J ends were trimmed by 5 bases and 0 bases, with 17 bases remaining between them. The CDR3 is made up of 17 amino acids. Germline V gene data show CDR1 as SGHVS and CDR2 as FQNEAQ. The CDR3 spells CASSPATSPLSYNEQFF. The CDR3, as DNA: TGTGCCAGCAGCCCAGCGACTAGTCCTCTCTCCTACAATGAGCAGTTCTTC.

This CDR3 reads CASSLGQGISEGYTF. In DNA form, the CDR3 reads TGTGCCAGCAGCTTGGGACAGGGAATATCGGAAGGCTACACCTTC. The chain uses TRBV5-6 and TRBJ1-2, with 7 bases matching TRBD1. CDR3 length equals 15 residues. In germline, CDR1 is SGHDT, CDR2 YYEEEE. Trimming at V came to 0 bases and at J to 8 bases, leaving 10 bases not matched to a gene. Full variable domain (remainder filled in from reference TRBV5-6 and TRBJ1-2): DAGVTQSPTHLIKTRGQQVTLRCSPKSGHDTVSWYQQALGQGPQFIFQYYEEEERQRGNFPDRFSGHQFPNYSSELNVNALLLGDSALYLCASSLGQGISEGYTFGSGTRLTVV.

This clone was counted a few times. The chain employs TRBV12-5 and TRBJ1-1; D remains ambiguous. V lost 1 base to trimming and J lost 2 bases, with 5 bases between them. CDR1 and CDR2 from the germline V gene are LGHNT and FRNRAP. The CDR3 is 13 amino acids. CDR3 loop: CASGLDINTEAFF. For the CDR3, the DNA is TGTGCTAGTGGTTTGGACATTAACACTGAAGCTTTCTTT.

CDR3 in DNA: TGTGCCAGCAGCTTAGGGCATCGACGAGAGGGGGCCTACGAGCAGTACTTC. It is translated as CASSLGHRREGAYEQYF. This chain links TRBV7-8 with TRBJ2-7; D perhaps matches TRBD1 (6 bases). The CDR3 loop spans 17 amino acids. The germline CDR1 and CDR2 sequences are SGHVS and FQNEAQ. Trimming shortened V by 1 base and J by 2 bases, and 18 bases separated the two germline ends.

The chain combines TRBV5-1 with TRBJ1-5, with 7 positions matching TRBD1. V shed 6 bases and J 5 bases; nucleotides not matched to a gene: 11. CDR1 SGHRS and CDR2 YFSETQ come from the germline V gene. There are 15 residues in the CDR3. This CDR3 reads CASNLEGAGYQPQHF. Here the CDR3 DNA reads TGCGCCAGCAACCTGGAGGGGGCAGGGTATCAGCCCCAGCATTTT.

This rearrangement joins TRBV18 to TRBJ2-1; 13 bases are shared with TRBD2. V shed 3 bases, J shed 5 bases, and the junction held 4 bases outside the gene matches. This CDR3 has 16 residues. Germline-derived CDR1 and CDR2 are KGHSH and LQKENI. CDR3 DNA: TGTGCCAGCTCACCTAGGACTAGCGGGAGTCACAATGAGCAGTTCTTC. This translates into CASSPRTSGSHNEQFF.